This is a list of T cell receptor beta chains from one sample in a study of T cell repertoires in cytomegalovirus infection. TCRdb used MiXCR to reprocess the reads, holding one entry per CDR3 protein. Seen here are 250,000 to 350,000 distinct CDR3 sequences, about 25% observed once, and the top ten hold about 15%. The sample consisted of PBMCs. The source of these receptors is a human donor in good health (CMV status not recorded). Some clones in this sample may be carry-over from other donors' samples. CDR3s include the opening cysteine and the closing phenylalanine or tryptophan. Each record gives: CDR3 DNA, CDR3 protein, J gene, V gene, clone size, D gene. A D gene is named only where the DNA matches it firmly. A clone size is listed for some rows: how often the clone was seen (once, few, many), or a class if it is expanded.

DNA: TGTGCCAGCAGCGGCGGCGGACAGGGAAAAGAGACCCAGTACTTC; CDR3: CASSGGGQGKETQYF; J: TRBJ2-5; V: TRBV9; size: -; D: TRBD1
DNA: TGTGCCAGCACAATGAGGCTAGCGGGAGGGAGCACAGATACGCAGTATTTT; CDR3: CASTMRLAGGSTDTQYF; J: TRBJ2-3; V: TRBV12-3/TRBV12-4; size: -; D: TRBD2
DNA: TGCAGTGCCCGGACAGGGGGCACTGGCGAGCAGTACTTC; CDR3: CSARTGGTGEQYF; J: TRBJ2-7; V: TRBV20-1; size: few; D: TRBD1
DNA: TGTGCCAGCAGTTTTCCGGGGAGTGTGAACACTGAAGCTTTCTTT; CDR3: CASSFPGSVNTEAFF; J: TRBJ1-1; V: TRBV28; size: once; D: -
DNA: TGCAGCGTTGTCAGGGTTCGAGAGACCCAGTACTTC; CDR3: CSVVRVRETQYF; J: TRBJ2-5; V: TRBV29-1; size: -; D: -
DNA: TGTGCCAGCGGGCTCCGGACAGGGGGAGAGACCCAGTACTTC; CDR3: CASGLRTGGETQYF; J: TRBJ2-5; V: TRBV7-2; size: -; D: TRBD1
DNA: TGTGCCAGCAGTTTACAGGGGGCGGATACGCAGTATTTT; CDR3: CASSLQGADTQYF; J: TRBJ2-3; V: TRBV27; size: many; D: TRBD1
DNA: TGTGCCAGCAGCCAAGACAGATTTTATTCACCCCTCCACTTT; CDR3: CASSQDRFYSPLHF; J: TRBJ1-6; V: TRBV11-2; size: many; D: -
DNA: TGTGCCAGCAGCTTAGTCGTGGGACAGGGCCACCAGACCCAGTACTTC; CDR3: CASSLVVGQGHQTQYF; J: TRBJ2-5; V: TRBV11-2; size: few; D: TRBD1
DNA: TGTGCCAGCAGCCGGGGAGGACGGTACGAGCAGTACTTC; CDR3: CASSRGGRYEQYF; J: TRBJ2-7; V: TRBV7-2; size: few; D: -